These 6 T cell receptor beta chains came from one sample sequenced in a study of blood T cell repertoires in COVID-19. Profiled with immunoSEQ multiplex PCR; TCRdb holds only in-frame clones, not every one. The sample lists over 200,000 clones, 84% seen once, with approximately 8% in the top ten. The sample taken for sequencing was peripheral blood. Receptors were obtained from a woman of 80 years or more with COVID-19, enrolled during active disease.

This sequence joins TRBV27 and TRBJ2-7; 9 positions match TRBD2. The germline V gene has CDR1 MNHEY and CDR2 SMNVEV (reference sequence). The J segment lost 6 bases and the V segment lost 8 bases, leaving 11 bases of the junction unmatched. The CDR3 sequence is 14 residues long. The CDR3 nucleotides are TGTGCCAGCCATGGGGCGGGAGGGCTGCGCGAGCAGTACTTC. Translating it yields CASHGAGGLREQYF.

The chain has TRBV7-9 and TRBJ2-4; D may be TRBD1 (5 bases). In germline, CDR1 is SEHNR, CDR2 FQNEAQ (reference sequence). V lost 5 bases, J lost 6 bases, and 20 bases lay in between. There are 16 residues in the CDR3. CDR3 sequence reads: CASSEAPQGYINIQYF. In DNA, the CDR3 is TGTGCCAGCAGCGAAGCCCCCCAGGGTTATATAAACATTCAGTACTTC.

The chain uses TRBV29-1 and TRBJ1-4; D uncertain. Germline V gene lookup returns CDR1 SQVTM and CDR2 ANQGSEA. The CDR3 consists of 14 residues. Between the trimmed V and J ends, which lost 6 bases and 0 bases, there was a span of 11 bases. CDR3 coding DNA: TGCAGCGTACATGAACATGCAACTAATGAAAAACTGTTTTTT. This encodes CSVHEHATNEKLFF.

V is TRBV7-9 and J is TRBJ1-2; 7 bases are a match to TRBD1. The CDR3 has 13 amino acids. CDR1 and CDR2 from the germline V gene are SEHNR and FQNEAQ (reference sequence). V lost 1 base and J lost 6; bases outside the gene matches: 2. The CDR3 nucleotides are TGTGCCAGCAGCTTAGGACAGGGCGATGGCTACACCTTC. It encodes CASSLGQGDGYTF.

V usage is TRBV6-5 and J usage is TRBJ1-1; D not resolved. The CDR3 extends over 12 amino acids. Germline V gene sequence: CDR1 MNHEY, CDR2 SVGAGI. Trimming removed 6 bases at V and 5 bases at J, with 10 bases between. The chain's CDR3 is CASSRGATEAFF. DNA for the CDR3: TGTGCCAGCAGCCGCGGAGCTACTGAAGCTTTCTTT.

This chain's CDR3 is CASSLNAGGEDTQYF. DNA for the CDR3: TGCGCCAGCAGCTTAAATGCGGGGGGTGAAGATACGCAGTATTTT. The chain is built from TRBV5-1 and TRBJ2-3; 8 nucleotides line up with TRBD2. CDR1 is SGHRS and CDR2 is YFSETQ in the germline V gene. V lost 2 bases to trimming and J lost 5 bases; unmatched junction nucleotides: 7. The CDR3 runs 15 residues.